This TCR beta chain was observed in a study of PD-L1 blockade in urothelial cancer. The V and J ends lost 3 bases and 1 base, in that order; junction bases with no gene match: 6. Germline-derived CDR1 and CDR2 are LGHNA and YNFKEQ. The CDR3 sequence is 17 residues long. Some clones are missing from TCRdb's copy, which holds only in-frame ones; the method was immunoSEQ multiplex PCR. Of about 55,000 clones listed, approximately 80% are singletons. The V call is TRBV4-2, the J call TRBJ2-1; 10 bases are shared with TRBD2. The sequences come from PBMCs, collected around atezolizumab (anti-PD-L1) treatment. The sequence was collected from a man in his sixties or seventies with urothelial cancer. CDR3 region: CASSQGSGGPSYNEQFF. The DNA for the CDR3 is TGTGCCAGCAGCCAGGGTAGCGGGGGGCCTTCCTACAATGAGCAGTTCTTC.